These T cell receptor beta chains were read from a single sample in a study of long-term antiretroviral therapy in people with HIV. The assay was immunoSEQ multiplex PCR, and TCRdb's table has in-frame clones only and misses some. Altogether 30,000 to 40,000 clones are present, roughly four fifths being singletons, with the ten largest covering 7.9%. Material: unsorted PBMCs, obtained 0.4 years before starting antiretroviral therapy. Receptor source: a man younger than 35 with HIV. CDR3s include the opening cysteine and the closing phenylalanine or tryptophan. Fields, in order: J gene, D gene, V gene, clone size, CDR3 protein, CDR3 DNA. A D gene is named only where the DNA matches it firmly. Expanded clones get a size class; other rows say once, few or many, or leave the size out.

>TRBJ1-1|TRBD1|TRBV19|NA
CASSFGTGNTEAFF
TGTGCCAGTAGTTTCGGGACAGGGAACACTGAAGCTTTCTTT
>TRBJ1-5|NA|TRBV9|NA
CASSVTPGTNQPQHF
TGTGCCAGCAGCGTCACTCCAGGGACTAATCAGCCCCAGCATTTT
>TRBJ1-2|NA|TRBV5-4|NA
CASSFQGMNYGYTF
TGTGCCAGCAGCTTTCAGGGGATGAACTATGGCTACACCTTC
>TRBJ2-3|TRBD1|TRBV4-3|NA
CASSQEIRQGRDTQYF
TGCGCCAGCAGCCAAGAAATCCGACAGGGAAGAGATACGCAGTATTTT
>TRBJ1-6|NA|TRBV4-1|NA
CASSQDRGTPLHF
TGCGCCAGCAGCCAAGATAGAGGGACACCCCTCCACTTT
>TRBJ2-1|NA|TRBV5-1|NA
CASSLDSNEQFF
TGCGCCAGCAGCTTGGACAGCAATGAGCAGTTCTTC
>TRBJ1-2|TRBD1|TRBV18|once
CASSPSEGAYGYTF
TGTGCCAGCTCACCTTCTGAGGGGGCTTATGGCTACACCTTC
>TRBJ2-7|NA|TRBV7-9|few
CASSHGSAPYEQYF
TGTGCCAGCAGCCACGGGAGTGCACCCTACGAGCAGTACTTC
>TRBJ1-1|NA|TRBV23-1|NA
CASSQSGKGYGGNTEAFF
TGCGCCAGCAGTCAATCAGGCAAAGGGTACGGCGGGAACACTGAAGCTTTCTTT
>TRBJ1-1|NA|TRBV6-1|NA
CASSEWGGPFEAFF
TGTGCCAGCAGTGAATGGGGTGGGCCGTTTGAAGCTTTCTTT
>TRBJ2-5|TRBD1|TRBV28|NA
CASSKTGPYETQYF
TGTGCCAGCAGTAAGACAGGGCCGTACGAGACCCAGTACTTC
>TRBJ2-5|TRBD2|TRBV2|NA
CASSELRSTGTRPQETQYF
TGTGCCAGCAGTGAGCTTCGTTCGACCGGGACTAGGCCACAAGAGACCCAGTACTTC
>TRBJ1-1|NA|TRBV7-2|few
CASSLALSRTEAFF
TGTGCCAGCAGCTTAGCTTTGAGCAGAACTGAAGCTTTCTTT
>TRBJ2-7|TRBD1|TRBV25-1|once
CASSPPYRTGIYEQYF
TGTGCCAGCAGTCCCCCGTATAGGACAGGGATCTACGAGCAGTACTTC
>TRBJ1-2|NA|TRBV5-6|NA
CASSPPGRRHYGYTF
TGTGCCAGCAGCCCCCCAGGGCGGCGGCACTATGGCTACACCTTC
>TRBJ2-7|NA|TRBV13|NA
CASSPLSGAPGLYEQYF
TGTGCCAGCAGCCCATTATCTGGGGCACCCGGGCTCTACGAGCAGTACTTC
>TRBJ2-7|TRBD2|TRBV28|NA
CASSLPSGPREQYF
TGTGCCAGCAGTCTACCTAGCGGCCCTAGAGAGCAGTACTTC
>TRBJ2-3|NA|TRBV6-6|NA
CASSTESLIDTQYF
TGTGCCAGCAGTACCGAGTCCCTTATAGATACGCAGTATTTT
>TRBJ2-2|NA|TRBV7-9|few
CASSLVMPGELFF
TGTGCCAGCAGCTTAGTAATGCCCGGGGAGCTGTTTTTT
>TRBJ2-1|TRBD2|TRBV6-1|NA
CASSEARGRERVF
TGTGCCAGCAGTGAAGCGCGGGGGAGGGAGAGAGTCTTC
>TRBJ2-1|NA|TRBV2|NA
CASSESEGSIIEQFF
TGTGCCAGCAGTGAATCTGAGGGAAGCATTATTGAGCAGTTCTTC
>TRBJ2-6|NA|TRBV28|NA
CASSLSSSGANVLTF
TGTGCCAGCAGTTTAAGTAGCTCTGGGGCCAACGTCCTGACTTTC
>TRBJ2-7|NA|TRBV18|NA
CASSLPDGYEQYF
TGTGCCAGCTCGCTACCGGACGGATACGAGCAGTACTTC
>TRBJ2-1|TRBD1|TRBV5-8|NA
CASSSPRGPRSYNEQFF
TGTGCCAGCAGTTCACCCAGGGGGCCGAGGTCCTACAATGAGCAGTTCTTC
>TRBJ2-2|TRBD1|TRBV5-1|few
CASSSTGDGELFF
TGCGCCAGCAGCAGTACAGGGGACGGGGAGCTGTTTTTT
>TRBJ2-7|TRBD1|TRBV5-4|once
CASSTGQENEQYF
TGTGCCAGCAGCACCGGACAGGAGAACGAGCAGTACTTC
>TRBJ1-2|NA|TRBV7-2|once
CASSLGAGRGYGYTF
TGTGCCAGCAGCTTAGGGGCAGGGAGAGGCTATGGCTACACCTTC
>TRBJ1-3|NA|TRBV30|NA
CAWNGQLLGNTIYF
TGTGCCTGGAATGGACAATTACTCGGAAACACCATATATTTT
>TRBJ2-7|TRBD1|TRBV15|NA
CATSRGPGQGVHEQYF
TGTGCCACCAGCAGAGGACCGGGACAGGGTGTCCACGAGCAGTACTTC
>TRBJ2-7|TRBD1|TRBV7-9|NA
CASSGETGGFYEQYF
TGTGCCAGCAGCGGGGAGACAGGGGGATTCTACGAGCAGTACTTC
>TRBJ1-4|TRBD1|TRBV2|NA
CASGNTGGGEKLFF
TGTGCCAGCGGGAACACAGGGGGCGGTGAAAAACTGTTTTTT
>TRBJ2-7|NA|TRBV19|NA
CASSIADGDEQYF
TGTGCCAGTAGTATAGCGGACGGGGATGAGCAGTACTTC
>TRBJ2-5|TRBD2|TRBV19|NA
CASSRLAEQETQYF
TGTGCCAGTAGTAGACTAGCGGAGCAAGAGACCCAGTACTTC
>TRBJ1-2|NA|TRBV6-5|NA
CASSYPGRAGTF
TGTGCCAGCAGTTACCCGGGGCGTGCGGGGACCTTC
>TRBJ1-1|TRBD1|TRBV30|NA
CARDRVKEAFF
TGTGCCCGGGACAGGGTCAAGGAGGCTTTCTTT
>TRBJ1-2|NA|TRBV13|NA
CATSRDGGANGGYTF
TGTGCCACCTCACGAGACGGGGGGGCGAATGGTGGCTACACCTTC
>TRBJ1-1|NA|TRBV4-1|NA
CASSHALLEDSNTEAFF
TGCGCCAGCAGCCACGCCCTCCTGGAAGACAGTAACACTGAAGCTTTCTTT
>TRBJ2-5|NA|TRBV5-5|few
CASSFYWGKETQYF
TGTGCCAGCAGCTTTTACTGGGGAAAAGAGACCCAGTACTTC
>TRBJ1-2|TRBD1|TRBV9|NA
CASSVGQGGGYTF
TGTGCCAGCAGCGTAGGGCAGGGGGGAGGCTACACCTTC
>TRBJ2-6|TRBD1|TRBV11-2|NA
CASSLYPGTGISGANVLTF
TGTGCCAGCAGCTTATACCCCGGGACAGGGATCTCTGGGGCCAACGTCCTGACTTTC
>TRBJ1-1|NA|TRBV28|NA
CASTSTPHTEAFF
TGTGCCAGCACCTCCACCCCCCACACTGAAGCTTTCTTT
>TRBJ1-5|NA|TRBV6-5|few
CASSYSRLGSQPQHF
TGTGCCAGCAGTTACTCGAGATTGGGTTCTCAGCCCCAGCATTTT
>TRBJ2-4|NA|TRBV29-1|NA
CSVEGLAKNIQYF
TGCAGCGTTGAAGGCTTAGCCAAAAACATTCAGTACTTC
>TRBJ2-1|NA|TRBV29-1|NA
CSVERFYEQFF
TGCAGCGTTGAAAGGTTCTATGAGCAGTTCTTC
>TRBJ1-1|NA|TRBV20-1|NA
CSASLQGEAFF
TGCAGTGCTAGTTTACAGGGTGAAGCTTTCTTT
>TRBJ2-3|NA|TRBV4-2|NA
CASSQASPDTQYF
TGTGCCAGCAGCCAAGCTAGCCCGGATACGCAGTATTTT
>TRBJ2-1|TRBD2|TRBV18|NA
CASSPGLAGVNSYNEQFF
TGTGCCAGCTCACCAGGACTAGCGGGGGTCAACTCCTACAATGAGCAGTTCTTC
>TRBJ2-1|TRBD2|TRBV5-8|NA
CASSLGLAAYNEQFF
TGTGCCAGCAGCCTAGGACTAGCCGCCTACAATGAGCAGTTCTTC
>TRBJ2-7|NA|TRBV18|NA
CASSLLGQGSSYEQYF
TGTGCCAGCTCACTATTAGGTCAGGGAAGCTCCTACGAGCAGTACTTC
>TRBJ2-5|NA|TRBV30|NA
CAWSVLASAQETQYF
TGTGCCTGGAGTGTACTGGCTAGCGCACAAGAGACCCAGTACTTC